Following are 32 T cell receptor beta chains from one sample sequenced in a study of cytomegalovirus exposure and HLA in healthy donors (dated by TCRdb to about 2017). Receptor libraries were prepared by the immunoSEQ multiplex PCR assay. Drawn from immuneACCESS, this table holds only the in-frame rearrangements with V and J called that TCRdb kept. Clones are partly lost; checked studies trace under half to an unresolved V gene and leave the rest unexplained. The sample profile shows approximately 160,000 clones; about 90% of them were found once. The biggest ten clones account for around 3.1% of the sample. Material: PBMCs. All receptors derive from a woman aged 18-35 years in good health and CMV-seropositive.

This clone was seen only once. The chain has TRBV4-1 and TRBJ2-1; tentative D call: TRBD1 (6 bases). V was trimmed by 5 bases and J by 4 bases, leaving 9 bases between them. Germline CDR1 and CDR2: MGHRA and YSYEKL. The CDR3 has 13 residues. The CDR3 DNA reads TGCGCCAGCAGCAGGACAGCGTACAATGAGCAGTTCTTC. As protein: CASSRTAYNEQFF.

The CDR3 region is CASGRDPRSYGYTF. The CDR3 DNA is TGTGCCAGCGGACGGGATCCCAGGTCCTATGGCTACACCTTC. The rearrangement joins TRBV6-5 to TRBJ1-2; D remains unclear. CDR1 MNHEY and CDR2 SVGAGI come from the germline V gene. V lost 8 bases and J 4 bases, leaving 17 bases between the germline ends. CDR3 length: 14 amino acids.

The chain is built from TRBV10-3 and TRBJ1-1; 12 positions agree with TRBD1. This CDR3 contains 14 residues. Per the germline V gene, CDR1 is ENHRY and CDR2 is SYGVKD. After removal of 4 bases from V and 6 bases from J, the junction contained 3 bases not matched to a gene. The CDR3 reads CAISAGQGAPEAFF. In DNA, the CDR3 is TGTGCCATCAGTGCGGGACAGGGGGCGCCTGAAGCTTTCTTT.

This clone is a singleton in its sample. This chain links TRBV10-3 with TRBJ1-4; TRBD1 aligns across 7 bases. With 4 bases clipped from V and 5 bases from J, the junction kept 4 bases outside the gene matches. Per the germline V gene, CDR1 is ENHRY and CDR2 is SYGVKD. CDR3 size: 14 residues. The CDR3 reads CAISGTGQNEKLFF. Here the CDR3 DNA reads TGTGCCATCAGTGGGACAGGACAGAATGAAAAACTGTTTTTT.

The CDR3 bases are TGTGCCAGCTCCTCCCCAACCCGGGACTTAGGCAATGAGCAGTTCTTC. It is translated as CASSSPTRDLGNEQFF. The V call is TRBV6-4, the J call TRBJ2-1; possibly TRBD2 for D (6 bases). Germline values: CDR1 MRHNA, CDR2 SNTAGT. The CDR3 loop spans 16 amino acids. V dropped 8 bases and J dropped 6 bases, with 23 bases sitting between them.

The CDR3 loop reads CASSLAARQVDYEQYF. CDR3 in DNA: TGTGCCAGCAGCTTGGCCGCTCGGCAGGTTGACTACGAGCAGTACTTC. This chain joins TRBV5-5 and TRBJ2-7, with D hard to call. Trimming shortened V by 0 bases and J by 3 bases, and 16 bases separated the two germline ends. The CDR3 is made up of 16 amino acids. The germline CDR1 and CDR2 sequences are SGHKS and YYEKEE (reference sequence).

The chain employs TRBV5-1 and TRBJ2-7; D gene uncertain. This CDR3 has 13 amino acids. The V end lost 1 base, the J end lost 7 bases, and 12 bases lay between the germline ends. Germline V CDR1 and CDR2: SGHRS, YFSETQ. The CDR3 nucleotides read TGCGCCAGCAGCTTGTTGGTAGCCGGGGAGCAGTACTTC. It translates to CASSLLVAGEQYF.

This clone was seen only once. The chain joins TRBV13 to TRBJ2-1, with TRBD1 as a possible D gene (5 bases). Germline V CDR1 and CDR2: PRHDT, FYEKMQ (reference sequence). V lost 5 bases and J 8 bases, leaving 10 bases between the germline ends. This CDR3 contains 12 residues. In DNA, the CDR3 is TGTGCCAGCAGCGACAGCAGTGATGAGCAGTTCTTC. It translates to CASSDSSDEQFF.

The genes are TRBV9 and TRBJ2-3; weak D call: TRBD2 (5 bases). Trimming shortened V by 3 bases and J by 0 bases, and 14 bases separated the two germline ends. This CDR3 is 16 amino acids long. Per germline, CDR1 SGDLS and CDR2 YYNGEE. The CDR3 coding sequence is TGTGCCAGCAGCGCGGACTTTTCCCCTAGCACAGATACGCAGTATTTT. It translates to CASSADFSPSTDTQYF.

This clone has more than one count but fewer than ten. The rearrangement links TRBV7-6 to TRBJ2-7; D remains unclear. CDR3 length: 13 amino acids. Germline V lookup: CDR1 SGHVS, CDR2 FNYEAQ. The V end was cut by 4 bases, the J end by 0 bases, with 7 bases between. The DNA of the CDR3 is TGTGCCAGCAGCTCCGAGAGCTCCTACGAGCAGTACTTC. Encoded protein: CASSSESSYEQYF.

This sequence joins TRBV7-6 and TRBJ2-3; 9 positions agree with TRBD2. In germline, CDR1 is SGHVS, CDR2 FNYEAQ. V shed 2 bases, J shed 0 bases, and the junction held 12 bases outside the gene matches. This CDR3 spans 19 amino acids. Here the CDR3 DNA reads TGTGCCAGCAGCTTATCAGGAGTTGCGGGAGGGGTTAGCACAGATACGCAGTATTTT. Amino acids: CASSLSGVAGGVSTDTQYF.

The chain carries TRBV28 and TRBJ1-2; D not certain. V lost 5 bases to trimming and J lost 3 bases, with 13 bases between them. Germline V gene sequence: CDR1 MDHEN, CDR2 SYDVKM. The CDR3 loop spans 14 amino acids. In DNA, the CDR3 is TGTGCCAGCAGTATCACCGGACTCTACTATGGCTACACCTTC. Its protein product is CASSITGLYYGYTF.

This chain connects TRBV4-2 to TRBJ2-2, with 11 bases identical to TRBD2. The CDR3 has 16 residues. Germline V gives CDR1 LGHNA, CDR2 YNFKEQ. After removal of 5 bases from V and 4 bases from J, the junction contained 6 bases not matched to a gene. This CDR3 is CASSIGTSGSTGELFF. CDR3 nucleotide sequence: TGTGCCAGCAGCATCGGGACTAGCGGTAGCACCGGGGAGCTGTTTTTT.

V usage is TRBV7-9 and J usage is TRBJ2-7; 9 bases agree with TRBD2. The CDR3 totals 15 residues. Germline V gene lookup returns CDR1 SEHNR and CDR2 FQNEAQ (reference sequence). The junction had 5 bases not matched to a gene; V was cut back by 5 bases and J by 0 bases. The CDR3 DNA reads as TGTGCCAGCAGCCGCAGCGGGGGGAGCTCCTACGAGCAGTACTTC. It is translated as CASSRSGGSSYEQYF.

The rearrangement uses TRBV15 and TRBJ2-3; D is unresolved. Germline lookup yields CDR1 LNHNV and CDR2 YYDKDF (reference sequence). V was trimmed by 0 bases and J by 2 bases, leaving 15 bases between them. CDR3 length: 17 amino acids. CDR3 bases: TGTGCCACCAGCAGAGAATCAGATGCCCGCTTCACAGATACGCAGTATTTT. The encoded protein is CATSRESDARFTDTQYF.

This chain links TRBV5-4 with TRBJ2-5, with 7 bases identical to TRBD1. Germline V gene data show CDR1 as SGHNT and CDR2 as YYREEE (reference sequence). This CDR3 comprises 16 residues. Germline trimming cut 0 bases from V and 2 bases from J; bases unmatched to any gene: 7. The chain's CDR3 is CASSLALTGLQETQYF. The DNA for the CDR3 is TGTGCCAGCAGCTTGGCCTTGACAGGGTTACAAGAGACCCAGTACTTC.

In nucleotides, the CDR3 is TGTGCCAGCAGTTACAGAGGGCTTGGAAACACCATATATTTT. This sequence encodes CASSYRGLGNTIYF. V usage is TRBV6-5 and J usage is TRBJ1-3; no reliable D call. The CDR3 spans 14 residues. Germline V gene lookup returns CDR1 MNHEY and CDR2 SVGAGI. Trimming stripped 2 bases from V and 3 bases from J, with 8 bases between.

The chain recombines TRBV6-5 with TRBJ1-5; no definite D call. V was pared by 0 bases and J by 9 bases, with 3 bases between. Germline lookup yields CDR1 MNHEY and CDR2 SVGAGI. This CDR3 is 11 amino acids long. The CDR3 is CASSYSGPQHF. The DNA for the CDR3 is TGTGCCAGCAGTTACTCCGGGCCCCAGCATTTT.

The chain uses TRBV5-6 and TRBJ2-3, with D maybe TRBD2 (7 bases). Trimming took 8 bases from V and 2 from J, leaving 18 bases between them. CDR1 is SGHDT, CDR2 YYEEEE, per germline. The CDR3 is made up of 15 amino acids. This CDR3 reads CASLRGAGDTDTQYF. CDR3 nucleotides: TGTGCCAGTCTGAGGGGGGCGGGAGACACAGATACGCAGTATTTT.

The CDR3 DNA sequence: TGTGCCAGCTCACTGGACAGATCGAACACCGGGGAGCTGTTTTTT. It is translated as CASSLDRSNTGELFF. V usage is TRBV18 and J usage is TRBJ2-2; D perhaps matches TRBD1 (6 bases). V lost 4 bases and J 0 bases, leaving 9 bases between the germline ends. Per germline, CDR1 KGHSH and CDR2 LQKENI. The CDR3 length is 15 residues.

The chain joins TRBV11-2 to TRBJ1-1, with a possible D match to TRBD1 (6 bases). CDR1 and CDR2 (germline): SGHAT, FQNNGV. The CDR3 sequence is 15 residues long. V was cut by 5 bases and J by 3 bases, with 16 bases left in between. The CDR3 nucleotides are TGTGCCAGCAGCCTACACAGGGCATCGGACACTGAAGCTTTCTTT. This gives the protein CASSLHRASDTEAFF.

The rearrangement uses TRBV2 and TRBJ1-2; D is unclear. The V end lost 2 bases, the J end lost 4 bases, and 17 bases lay between the germline ends. CDR3 length equals 16 residues. The germline V gene encodes CDR1 SNHLY and CDR2 FYNNEI. CDR3 amino acids: CASSEPSDEEGYGYTF. CDR3 nucleotides: TGTGCCAGCAGTGAACCCTCTGATGAGGAGGGCTATGGCTACACCTTC.

This chain links TRBV4-1 with TRBJ1-5; D possibly corresponds to TRBD1 (5 bases). This CDR3 is 17 amino acids long. Germline V gene data show CDR1 as MGHRA and CDR2 as YSYEKL. V was clipped by 1 base and J by 6 bases, with 19 bases between them. CDR3 loop: CASSQGFGQGGTQPQHF. The CDR3 DNA is TGCGCCAGCAGCCAAGGTTTCGGTCAGGGAGGGACTCAGCCCCAGCATTTT.

This chain uses TRBV6-4 with TRBJ2-7, with 14 bases identical to TRBD2. Germline V lookup: CDR1 MRHNA, CDR2 SNTAGT. The V segment lost 3 bases and the J segment 2 bases; nucleotides outside the gene matches: 3. The length of the CDR3 is 16 residues. The CDR3 is CASSERTSGRTYEQYF. CDR3 nucleotide sequence: TGTGCCAGCAGTGAACGGACTAGCGGGAGGACCTACGAGCAGTACTTC.

This clone has just a few counts. J is TRBJ2-2 and V is TRBV7-9; 7 bases are a match to TRBD1. J gave up 5 bases and V 5 bases, and 5 bases lay outside the gene matches. Looked up from germline, CDR1 is SEHNR and CDR2 is FQNEAQ (reference sequence). The length of the CDR3 is 14 residues. CDR3 DNA sequence: TGTGCCAGCAGCCCAGACAGGGCTACCGGGGAGCTGTTTTTT. Translated, it gives CASSPDRATGELFF.

The chain couples TRBV5-1 to TRBJ2-7, with a weak D call TRBD2 (6 bases). The germline V gene encodes CDR1 SGHRS and CDR2 YFSETQ. This CDR3 region has 15 residues. The V end was cut by 1 base, the J end by 5 bases, with 16 bases between. DNA of the CDR3: TGCGCCAGCAGCTTGACAGGCTTGGAGGGCAACGAGCAGTACTTC. The encoded protein is CASSLTGLEGNEQYF. The full variable domain, rest sourced from reference TRBV5-1 and TRBJ2-7, is KAGVTQTPRYLIKTRGQQVTLSCSPISGHRSVSWYQQTPGQGLQFLFEYFSETQRNKGNFPGRFSGRQFSNSRSEMNVSTLELGDSALYLCASSLTGLEGNEQYFGPGTRLTVT.

This clone was recorded a few times. This rearrangement joins TRBV19 to TRBJ2-1; 14 bases map to TRBD2. J was trimmed by 2 bases and V by 8 bases; bases with no gene match: 11. The V gene's germline CDR1 is LNHDA and CDR2 SQIVND (reference sequence). This CDR3 is 18 amino acids long. As DNA, the CDR3 is TGTGCCAGTTGCGTATCGACTAGCGGGGGGGCAACCTACAATGAGCAGTTCTTC. This codes for CASCVSTSGGATYNEQFF. The full variable domain, rest sourced from reference TRBV19 and TRBJ2-1, is DGGITQSPKYLFRKEGQNVTLSCEQNLNHDAMYWYRQDPGQGLRLIYYSQIVNDFQKGDIAEGYSVSREKKESFPLTVTSAQKNPTAFYLCASCVSTSGGATYNEQFFGPGTRLTVL.

The rearrangement uses TRBV5-5 and TRBJ1-1; D may be TRBD1 (6 bases). The V gene's germline CDR1 is SGHKS and CDR2 YYEKEE (reference sequence). This CDR3 has 13 amino acids. Trimming pared 1 base from V and 8 bases from J, leaving 12 bases between. CDR3 loop: CASSLKGGQEAFF. CDR3 in DNA: TGTGCCAGCAGCTTGAAAGGCGGACAGGAAGCTTTCTTT.

This clone came up a few times. The chain carries TRBV19 and TRBJ2-7; a weak D match, TRBD2 (5 bases). This CDR3 region has 13 residues. The germline gives CDR1 LNHDA, CDR2 SQIVND (reference sequence). V lost 3 bases to trimming and J lost 6 bases, with 12 bases between them. CDR3 nucleotides: TGTGCCAGTAGTATTTCCGGGAAGTCCGAGCAGTACTTC. It yields the protein CASSISGKSEQYF.

The chain links TRBV4-3 to TRBJ1-1, with no clear D. V shed 0 bases and J shed 1 base, with 6 bases lying between them. The germline CDR1 and CDR2 sequences are LGHNA and YSLEER. This CDR3 spans 14 amino acids. CDR3 protein: CASSQDDSNTEAFF. CDR3 DNA sequence: TGCGCCAGCAGCCAAGATGACTCGAACACTGAAGCTTTCTTT.

V and J are TRBV19 and TRBJ2-5; D may be TRBD2 (6 bases). CDR1 is LNHDA and CDR2 is SQIVND in the germline V gene (reference sequence). V gave up 6 bases and J gave up 4 bases, with 9 bases separating them. The CDR3 consists of 12 residues. CDR3 sequence reads: CASSGRLETQYF. CDR3 in DNA: TGTGCCAGTAGCGGGAGATTAGAGACCCAGTACTTC.

The V and J genes are TRBV6-6 and TRBJ2-7, with D possibly matching TRBD1 (6 bases). Germline values: CDR1 MNHNY, CDR2 SVGAGI (reference sequence). The CDR3 is 13 residues long. V was trimmed by 5 bases and J by 0 bases, leaving 8 bases between them. Here the CDR3 reads CASSRTASYEQYF. The CDR3 DNA sequence: TGTGCCAGCAGTCGGACAGCCTCCTACGAGCAGTACTTC.